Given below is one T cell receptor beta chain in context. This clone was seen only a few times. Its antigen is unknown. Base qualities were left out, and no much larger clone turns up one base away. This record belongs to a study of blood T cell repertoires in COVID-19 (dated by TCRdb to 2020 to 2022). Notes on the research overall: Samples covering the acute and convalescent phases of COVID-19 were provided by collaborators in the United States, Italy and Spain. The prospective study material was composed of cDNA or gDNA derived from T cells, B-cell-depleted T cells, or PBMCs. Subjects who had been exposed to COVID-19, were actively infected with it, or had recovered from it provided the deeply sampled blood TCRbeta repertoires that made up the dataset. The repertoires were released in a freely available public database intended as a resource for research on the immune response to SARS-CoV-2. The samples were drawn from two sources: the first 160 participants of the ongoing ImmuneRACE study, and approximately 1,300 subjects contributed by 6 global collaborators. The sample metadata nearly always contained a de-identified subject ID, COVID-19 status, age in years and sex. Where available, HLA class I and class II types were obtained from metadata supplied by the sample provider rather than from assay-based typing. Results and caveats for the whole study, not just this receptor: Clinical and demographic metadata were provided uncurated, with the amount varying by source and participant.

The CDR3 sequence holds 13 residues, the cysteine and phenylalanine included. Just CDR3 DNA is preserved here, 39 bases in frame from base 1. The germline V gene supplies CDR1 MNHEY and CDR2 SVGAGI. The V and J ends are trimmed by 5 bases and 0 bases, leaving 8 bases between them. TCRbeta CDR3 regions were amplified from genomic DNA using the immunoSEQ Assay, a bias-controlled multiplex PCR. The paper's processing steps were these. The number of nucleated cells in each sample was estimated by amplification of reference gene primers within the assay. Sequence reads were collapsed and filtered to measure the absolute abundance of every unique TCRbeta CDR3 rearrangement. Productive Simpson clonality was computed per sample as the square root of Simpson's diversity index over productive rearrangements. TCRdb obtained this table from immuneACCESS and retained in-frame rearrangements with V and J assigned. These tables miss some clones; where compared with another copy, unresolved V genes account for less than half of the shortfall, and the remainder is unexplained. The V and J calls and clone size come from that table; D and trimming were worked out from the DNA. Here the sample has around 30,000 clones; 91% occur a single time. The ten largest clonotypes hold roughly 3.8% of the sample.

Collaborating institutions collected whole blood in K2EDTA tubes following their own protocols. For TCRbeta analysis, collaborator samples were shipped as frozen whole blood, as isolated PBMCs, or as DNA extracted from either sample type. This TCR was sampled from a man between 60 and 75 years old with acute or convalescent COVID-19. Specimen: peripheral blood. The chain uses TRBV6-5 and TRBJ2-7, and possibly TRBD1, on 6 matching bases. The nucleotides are TGTGCCAGCAGTCGGACAGACTCCTACGAGCAGTACTTC. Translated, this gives CASSRTDSYEQYF.